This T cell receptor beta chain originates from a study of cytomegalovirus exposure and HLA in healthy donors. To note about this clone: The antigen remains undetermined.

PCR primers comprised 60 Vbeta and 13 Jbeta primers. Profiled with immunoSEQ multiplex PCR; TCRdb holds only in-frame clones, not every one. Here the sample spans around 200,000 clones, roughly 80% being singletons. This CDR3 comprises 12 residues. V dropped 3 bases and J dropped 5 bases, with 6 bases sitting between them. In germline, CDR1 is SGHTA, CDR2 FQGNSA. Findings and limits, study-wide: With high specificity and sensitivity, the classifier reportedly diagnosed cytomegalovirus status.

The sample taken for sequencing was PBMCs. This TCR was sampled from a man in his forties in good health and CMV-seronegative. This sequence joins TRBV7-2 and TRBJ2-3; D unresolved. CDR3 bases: TGTGCCAGCAGCTTGATGAGAGATACGCAGTATTTT. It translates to CASSLMRDTQYF.